This T cell receptor (beta chain) comes out of a study of blood T cell repertoires in COVID-19. Measured with immunoSEQ multiplex PCR; TCRdb has only the in-frame clones, and not every one. The sample has tens of thousands of clones, 86% seen once. From germline, CDR1 is LGHDT and CDR2 YNNKEL (reference sequence). CDR3 length equals 13 residues. With 2 bases removed from V and 4 bases from J, the gap between germline ends came to 9 bases. Sample: peripheral blood. The V and J genes are TRBV3-1 (or the pseudogene TRBV3-2) and TRBJ2-7; possibly TRBD2 for D (6 bases). The sequence was collected from a man aged 50 or older with active or convalescent COVID-19. The CDR3 reads CASSQIRGYEQYF. DNA for the CDR3: TGTGCCAGCAGCCAAATACGGGGGTACGAGCAGTACTTC.